This T cell receptor beta chain was sequenced in a study of T cells in localized non-small cell lung cancer. General study points: Median approximately 58 top-100 tumor clones were shared with paired adjacent lung. Greater blood T cell density accompanied longer overall survival. Uninvolved adjacent lung showed the highest T cell clonality, exceeding tumor.

With regard to this clone: Antigen specificity is unknown.

Measured with immunoSEQ multiplex PCR; TCRdb has only the in-frame clones, and not every one. The sample lists over 45,000 clones, 70% to 90% seen once, with 22% in the top ten. The V end was cut by 6 bases, the J end by 7 bases, with 15 bases between. Germline V lookup: CDR1 MGHDK, CDR2 SYGVNS. This CDR3 contains 14 residues. Here the sequenced sample was peripheral blood, taken before any cancer treatment. The chain links TRBV25-1 to TRBJ2-2, with D perhaps matching TRBD2 (5 bases). This TCR was sampled from a man aged 40-75 years with stage I squamous cell lung carcinoma. DNA for the CDR3: TGTGCCAGCAGGGGAGAAAGGGATGTCGGGGAGCTGTTTTTT. It yields the protein CASRGERDVGELFF.